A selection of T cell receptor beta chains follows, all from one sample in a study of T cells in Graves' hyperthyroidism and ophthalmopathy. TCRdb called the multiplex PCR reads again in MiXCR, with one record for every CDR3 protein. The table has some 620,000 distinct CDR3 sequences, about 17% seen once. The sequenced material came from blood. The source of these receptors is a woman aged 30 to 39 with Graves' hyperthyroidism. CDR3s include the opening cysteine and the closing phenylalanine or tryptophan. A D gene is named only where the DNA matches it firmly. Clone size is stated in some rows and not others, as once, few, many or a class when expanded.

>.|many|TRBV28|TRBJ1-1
TGTGCCAGCTTAAAACAGGGTATTGAAGCTTTCTTT
CASLKQGIEAFF
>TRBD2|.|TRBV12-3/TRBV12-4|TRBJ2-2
TGTGCCAGCAGTTTGGGACTAATCACCGGGGAGCTGTTTTTT
CASSLGLITGELFF
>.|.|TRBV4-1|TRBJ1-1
TGCGCCAGCAGCCCAACAGGGTTGGAGTCGACCACTGAAGCTTTCTTT
CASSPTGLESTTEAFF
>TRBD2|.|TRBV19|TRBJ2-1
TGTGCCACCAGTCGGAGCGGGAGGGCAGGTGAGCAGTTCTTC
CATSRSGRAGEQFF
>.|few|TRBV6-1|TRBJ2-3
TGTGCCAGCAGTGATTTTTTAGATACGCAGTATTTT
CASSDFLDTQYF
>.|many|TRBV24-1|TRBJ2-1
TGTGCCACCAGTGAGCCAGGGAGGCTCAATGAGCAGTTCTTC
CATSEPGRLNEQFF
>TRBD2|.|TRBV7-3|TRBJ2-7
TGTGCCAGCAGTTCCTCTAGCGGGTCGGGCTACGAGCAGTACTTC
CASSSSSGSGYEQYF
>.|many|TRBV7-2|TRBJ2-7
TGTGCCAGCAGCTTAGGGTGGGACTACGAGCAGTACTTC
CASSLGWDYEQYF
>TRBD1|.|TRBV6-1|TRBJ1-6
TGTGCCAGCAGCCCCCAGGGGGTGTATTCACCCCTCCACTTT
CASSPQGVYSPLHF
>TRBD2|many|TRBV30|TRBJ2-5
TGTGCCTGGAGGGGCGGGAGGGATGAGACCCAGTACTTC
CAWRGGRDETQYF
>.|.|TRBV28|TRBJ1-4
TGTGCCAGCAAGGCAGGGTGGGATGAAAAACTGTTTTTT
CASKAGWDEKLFF
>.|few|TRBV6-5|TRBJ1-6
TGTGCCAGCAGTTACTCCGGCGGGTTCAATTCACCCCTCCACTTT
CASSYSGGFNSPLHF
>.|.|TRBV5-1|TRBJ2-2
TGCGCCAGCAGCTTGGCCCCCCACAGTCGGGGCGCCGGGGAGCTGTTTTTT
CASSLAPHSRGAGELFF
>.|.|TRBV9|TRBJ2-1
TGTGCCAGCAGCGCAGATCCCCAACCGTGGGCGAATGAGCAGTTCTTC
CASSADPQPWANEQFF
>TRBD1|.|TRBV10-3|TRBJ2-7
TGTGCCATCAAGGGACAGGAGTCCTACGAGCAGTACTTC
CAIKGQESYEQYF
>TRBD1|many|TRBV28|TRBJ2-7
TGTGCCAGCAGTTTGGGCTGGGACAGCTCCTACGAGCAGTACTTC
CASSLGWDSSYEQYF
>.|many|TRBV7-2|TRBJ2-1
TGTGCCAGCAGCCCCCGGACCGACGGGAATGAGCAGTTCTTC
CASSPRTDGNEQFF
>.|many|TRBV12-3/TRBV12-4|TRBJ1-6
TGTGCCAGCAGTTTGGCGAGGGATTCCTCCCTCCACTTT
CASSLARDSSLHF
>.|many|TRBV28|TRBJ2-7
TGTGCCAGCAGTTTGCAGGGAAACTACGAGCAGTACTTC
CASSLQGNYEQYF
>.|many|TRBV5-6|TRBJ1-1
TGTGCCAGCAGCTTGAGATGGAACACTGAAGCTTTCTTT
CASSLRWNTEAFF
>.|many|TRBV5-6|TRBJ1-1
TGTGCCAGCAGCTTGAATTCGTACACTGAAGCTTTCTTT
CASSLNSYTEAFF
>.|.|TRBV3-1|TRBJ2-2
TGTGCCAGCAGATCGGACAGTACCACGGAGCTGTTTTTT
CASRSDSTTELFF
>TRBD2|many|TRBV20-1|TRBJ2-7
TGCAGTGCTAGAGAAACTAGCGGGAGTAGGTACGAGCAGTACTTC
CSARETSGSRYEQYF